These 5 T cell receptor beta chains share one sample of origin, sequenced in a study of T cells in Graves' hyperthyroidism and ophthalmopathy. TCR beta CDR3 region amplification was performed from RNA transcripts. The HTBI primer set served for first-round RT-PCR of the TCR CDR3. A single record per CDR3 protein comes from TCRdb applying MiXCR to the multiplex PCR reads. The sample has about 690,000 distinct CDR3 sequences; approximately 15% are singletons. The sequenced sample was blood. The receptor source for this set is a man aged 50 to 59 with Graves' hyperthyroidism.

This clonotype was picked up many times. This chain uses TRBV12-3 or TRBV12-4 with TRBJ1-5; D is possibly TRBD1 (6 bases). V lost 3 bases and J lost 11, with 11 bases in between. The CDR3 sequence is 12 residues long. CDR3 DNA sequence: TGTGCCAGCAGTTTCTGGGGGGGCTCCCAGCATTTT. Its protein is CASSFWGGSQHF.

The chain couples TRBV11-2 to TRBJ2-3, with D unclear. Germline lookup yields CDR1 SGHAT and CDR2 FQNNGV. Trimming cost V 5 bases and J 4 bases, with 16 bases left between them. This CDR3 has 15 residues. The CDR3, as DNA: TGTGCCAGCAGCCTCCTAGTTTCCCGCTCAGATACGCAGTATTTT. Translated, it gives CASSLLVSRSDTQYF.

The chain links TRBV5-1 to TRBJ1-5, with D maybe TRBD1 (6 bases). CDR1 and CDR2 (germline): SGHRS, YFSETQ. Between the trimmed V and J ends, which lost 2 bases and 5 bases, there was a span of 14 bases. The CDR3 totals 15 residues. In nucleotides, the CDR3 is TGCGCCAGCAGCTTTGAGCCAAGGGGGGATCAGCCCCAGCATTTT. This sequence encodes CASSFEPRGDQPQHF.

The chain uses TRBV10-1 and TRBJ2-2; D is undetermined. CDR1 and CDR2 (germline): WNHNN, SYGVQD (reference sequence). The CDR3 runs to 14 residues. Trimming left V 0 bases short and J 4 bases short, with 6 bases between. The CDR3 region is CASSESGPTGELFF. The CDR3 DNA reads as TGCGCCAGCAGTGAGTCCGGACCCACCGGGGAGCTGTTTTTT.

The chain couples TRBV27 to TRBJ2-1, with 15 positions matching TRBD2. Per the germline V gene, CDR1 is MNHEY and CDR2 is SMNVEV (reference sequence). The J segment lost 7 bases and the V segment lost 8 bases, leaving 6 bases of the junction unmatched. The CDR3 length is 15 residues. This chain's CDR3 is CASLSGTSGGNEQFF. As DNA, the CDR3 is TGTGCCAGCCTTTCCGGGACTAGCGGGGGGAATGAGCAGTTCTTC.